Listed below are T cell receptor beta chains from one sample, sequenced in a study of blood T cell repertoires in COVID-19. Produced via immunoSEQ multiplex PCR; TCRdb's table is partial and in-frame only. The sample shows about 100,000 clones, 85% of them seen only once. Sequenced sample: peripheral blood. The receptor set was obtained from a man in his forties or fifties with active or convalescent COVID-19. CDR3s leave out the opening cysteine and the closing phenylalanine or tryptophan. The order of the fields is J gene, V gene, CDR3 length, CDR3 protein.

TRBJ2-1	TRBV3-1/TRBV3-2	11	ASSQGSQGAQF
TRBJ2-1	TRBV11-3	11	ASSWGGDNEQF
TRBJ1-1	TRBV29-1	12	SVAGGAKNTEAF
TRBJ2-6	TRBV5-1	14	ASSLSGGRGANVLT
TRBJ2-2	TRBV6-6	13	ASSYANRVTGELF
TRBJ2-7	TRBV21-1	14	ASSRGTGGRRYEQY
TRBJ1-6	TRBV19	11	ASIGQGNSPLH
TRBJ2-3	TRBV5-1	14	ASSRATGLVADTQY
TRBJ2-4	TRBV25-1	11	ASSEMGRDIQY
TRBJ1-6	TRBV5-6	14	ASSWGTDIGNSPLH
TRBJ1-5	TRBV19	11	ASSGAVGQPQH
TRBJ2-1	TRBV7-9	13	ASSYAGAPLNEQF
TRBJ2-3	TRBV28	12	ASSLAGVAGIQY
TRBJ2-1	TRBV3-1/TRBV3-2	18	ASSQVSGLTKEGSYNEQF
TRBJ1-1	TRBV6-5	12	ASSQGAQGTEAF
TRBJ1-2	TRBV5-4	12	ASSLELSEVRGT
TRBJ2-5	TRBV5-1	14	ASSLGLAGSRETQY
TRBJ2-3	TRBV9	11	ASSVAGVDTQY
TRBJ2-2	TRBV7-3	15	ASSLNPGLAGTGELF
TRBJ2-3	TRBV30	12	AWTPVRGTDTQY
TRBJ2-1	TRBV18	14	ASSPRQGSSHNEQF
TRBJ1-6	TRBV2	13	ASNRQGASNSPLH
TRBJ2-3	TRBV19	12	ASTPVSSTDTQY
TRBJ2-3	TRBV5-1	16	ASSNPRQGPGREDTQY
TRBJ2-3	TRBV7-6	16	ASSLGPGSGRTTDTQY
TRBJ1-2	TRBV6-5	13	ASTKSDRANYGYT